This entry concerns a single T cell receptor beta chain. This CDR3 has 11 residues. Trimming removed 9 bases at V and 9 bases at J, with 14 bases between. CDR1 is SNHLY, CDR2 FYNNEI, per germline. These data belong to a study of blood T cells in healthy people across ages. With a J-beta primer mix and a sample-barcoded 5' primer, a second PCR ran about 6 to 11 cycles. TCRdb fed the 5' RACE reads into MiXCR, producing one record per CDR3 protein. The repertoire holds fewer than 2 million distinct CDR3 sequences, with 35% to 50% as singletons. Sequenced material: blood. The V call is TRBV2, the J call TRBJ1-2; the D is unclear. The sequence came from a human donor in good health. The CDR3 sequence is CASLLRASYTF. The CDR3 nucleotides read TGTGCCAGTCTCCTTCGGGCCAGCTACACCTTC. Together with reference TRBV2 and TRBJ1-2, the CDR3 gives the full variable domain: EPEVTQTPSHQVTQMGQEVILRCVPISNHLYFYWYRQILGQKVEFLVSFYNNEISEKSEIFDDQFSVERPDGSNFTLKIRSTKLEDSAMYFCASLLRASYTFGSGTRLTVV.